These 30 T cell receptor beta chains came from one sample sequenced in a study of cytomegalovirus exposure and HLA in healthy donors. PCR amplification relied on 60 Vbeta primers (plus 13 Jbeta primers). Some clones are missing from TCRdb's copy, which holds only in-frame ones; the method was immunoSEQ multiplex PCR. This repertoire shows 130,000 to 150,000 clones, 78% found once; its top ten account for around 2.9%. Sample: PBMCs. These receptors were obtained from a female donor in good health and CMV-seronegative.

The chain recombines TRBV6-6 with TRBJ1-2, with D hard to call. CDR1 is MNHNY and CDR2 is SVGAGI in the germline V gene (reference sequence). The CDR3 consists of 12 residues. Trimming pared 7 bases from V and 4 bases from J, leaving 10 bases between. CDR3 region: CASTPTGYGYTF. CDR3 coding DNA: TGTGCCAGCACCCCGACGGGCTATGGCTACACCTTC.

The chain couples TRBV19 to TRBJ1-5; D uncertain. V lost 5 bases and J 1 base, leaving 12 bases between the germline ends. The germline gives CDR1 LNHDA, CDR2 SQIVND (reference sequence). The CDR3 consists of 15 residues. CDR3 protein: CASSGSLISNQPQHF. The CDR3 nucleotides read TGTGCCAGTAGTGGTAGTCTCATCAGCAATCAGCCCCAGCATTTT.

CDR3 sequence reads: CASSLTPRANTGELFF. The CDR3 DNA reads as TGCGCCAGCAGCCTGACTCCGCGGGCGAACACCGGGGAGCTGTTTTTT. J is TRBJ2-2 and V is TRBV4-1; a weak D match, TRBD2 (5 bases). The V gene's germline CDR1 is MGHRA and CDR2 YSYEKL. This CDR3 is built from 16 residues. Trimming cost V 4 bases and J 0 bases, with 12 bases left between them.

V usage is TRBV7-9 and J usage is TRBJ2-3; possibly TRBD1 for D (5 bases). This CDR3 is built from 12 residues. V was trimmed by 2 bases and J by 5 bases, leaving 5 bases between them. Germline V gene sequence: CDR1 SEHNR, CDR2 FQNEAQ (reference sequence). The CDR3 region is CASSLTGDTQYF. The CDR3 DNA reads TGTGCCAGCAGCTTAACAGGAGATACGCAGTATTTT.

The rearrangement links TRBV18 to TRBJ1-2, with a tentative D call TRBD1 (6 bases). The germline CDR1 and CDR2 sequences are KGHSH and LQKENI. The CDR3 is 14 amino acids. Trimming removed 1 base at V and 0 bases at J, with 6 bases between. As DNA, the CDR3 is TGTGCCAGCTCACCACAGGGGGCTAACTATGGCTACACCTTC. It yields the protein CASSPQGANYGYTF.

This clone was seen a few times. The V gene is TRBV2, the J gene TRBJ1-5; D is unclear. V was trimmed by 6 bases and J by 3 bases, leaving 15 bases between them. This CDR3 is 15 amino acids long. Germline V gene data show CDR1 as SNHLY and CDR2 as FYNNEI. CDR3 DNA: TGTGCCAGCAGCGCCTTGGCGGCGGACAATCAGCCCCAGCATTTT. Its protein is CASSALAADNQPQHF.

V usage is TRBV15 and J usage is TRBJ2-5; D is ambiguous. Germline CDR1 LNHNV, CDR2 YYDKDF (reference sequence). This CDR3 contains 14 residues. V lost 1 base, J lost 3 bases, and 9 bases lay in between. CDR3 DNA: TGTGCCACCAGCAGAGGGCAGGTAGAAGAGACCCAGTACTTC. This gives the protein CATSRGQVEETQYF.

CDR3 nucleotides: TGTGCCAGCAGTATGAGCTATTCAGGGGAGACCCAGTACTTC. Translating it yields CASSMSYSGETQYF. The rearrangement links TRBV27 to TRBJ2-5; possibly TRBD1 for D (5 bases). Germline V lookup: CDR1 MNHEY, CDR2 SMNVEV (reference sequence). Trimming stripped 5 bases from V and 5 bases from J, with 15 bases between. The CDR3 has 14 residues.

The chain links TRBV30 to TRBJ1-6, with unresolved D. CDR1 GTSNPN and CDR2 SVGIG come from the germline V gene (reference sequence). The CDR3 length is 11 residues. Trimming took 5 bases from V and 9 from J, leaving 8 bases between them. The CDR3 spells CAWGSGSPLHF. The DNA of the CDR3 is TGTGCCTGGGGAAGCGGTTCACCCCTCCACTTT.

This chain connects TRBV28 to TRBJ1-4; maybe TRBD1 (6 bases). Trimming took 6 bases from V and 8 from J, leaving 19 bases between them. Germline V CDR1 and CDR2: MDHEN, SYDVKM. The CDR3 extends over 15 amino acids. The CDR3 DNA reads TGTGCCAGCAGGAATTGGGAACAGGGTGACGAAAAACTGTTTTTT. Amino acid sequence: CASRNWEQGDEKLFF.

This chain uses TRBV28 with TRBJ2-1, with D possibly matching TRBD1 (5 bases). Germline V lookup: CDR1 MDHEN, CDR2 SYDVKM. The CDR3 runs 14 residues. The ends were cut back, 7 bases at V and 2 bases at J, with 12 bases in the middle. CDR3 sequence reads: CASTMGRAYNEQFF. CDR3 sequence (DNA): TGTGCCAGCACCATGGGCAGGGCCTACAATGAGCAGTTCTTC.

The chain recombines TRBV30 with TRBJ1-1; D is unclear. V gave up 3 bases and J gave up 7 bases, with 15 bases separating them. Germline V lookup: CDR1 GTSNPN, CDR2 SVGIG (reference sequence). This CDR3 is built from 13 residues. CDR3 sequence reads: CAWSTNRRVEAFF. The CDR3 DNA sequence: TGTGCCTGGAGCACTAATCGACGGGTTGAAGCTTTCTTT.

The chain is built from TRBV30 and TRBJ1-6; 7 nucleotides match TRBD1. With 0 bases clipped from V and 7 bases from J, the junction kept 12 bases outside the gene matches. The CDR3 extends over 17 amino acids. Germline V gene data show CDR1 as GTSNPN and CDR2 as SVGIG (reference sequence). Here the CDR3 reads CAWSVTRLDRLNSPLHF. DNA of the CDR3: TGTGCCTGGAGTGTAACGCGCCTGGACAGGTTAAATTCACCCCTCCACTTT. Filled out from reference TRBV30 and TRBJ1-6, the complete variable domain reads SQTIHQWPATLVQPVGSPLSLECTVEGTSNPNLYWYRQAAGRGLQLLFYSVGIGQISSEVPQNLSASRPQDRQFILSSKKLLLSDSGFYLCAWSVTRLDRLNSPLHFGNGTRLTVT.

The chain combines TRBV9 with TRBJ1-5, with D possibly matching TRBD1 (5 bases). Germline CDR1 SGDLS, CDR2 YYNGEE. This CDR3 is 15 amino acids long. V was trimmed by 0 bases and J by 4 bases, leaving 11 bases between them. The chain's CDR3 is CASSVGGDWNQPQHF. CDR3 nucleotide sequence: TGTGCCAGCAGCGTAGGAGGGGACTGGAATCAGCCCCAGCATTTT.

The J gene is TRBJ2-2, the V gene TRBV7-2, with 7 bases aligning to TRBD1. Germline trimming cut 5 bases from V and 0 bases from J; bases unmatched to any gene: 3. Germline CDR1 is SGHTA and CDR2 is FQGNSA. This CDR3 spans 15 amino acids. CDR3 loop: CASSRTGPNTGELFF. CDR3 sequence (DNA): TGTGCCAGCAGCCGGACAGGACCGAACACCGGGGAGCTGTTTTTT.

This clone has just one count. This chain connects TRBV5-4 to TRBJ2-1; 7 bases align to TRBD2. There are 18 residues in the CDR3. J gave up 2 bases and V 4 bases, and 15 bases lay outside the gene matches. Germline V gene sequence: CDR1 SGHNT, CDR2 YYREEE (reference sequence). CDR3 nucleotides: TGTGCCAGCAGCCGCCCTCGACTAGCCCACACAACCTACAATGAGCAGTTCTTC. It specifies CASSRPRLAHTTYNEQFF.

This clone has more than one count but fewer than ten. This rearrangement joins TRBV5-6 to TRBJ1-6; 9 bases align to TRBD1. Germline assignment: CDR1 SGHDT and CDR2 YYEEEE. V lost 3 bases, J lost 4 bases, and 5 bases stayed unmatched. CDR3 size: 16 residues. The CDR3, as DNA: TGTGCCAGCAGCTCGGGACAGGGAAATTATAATTCACCCCTCCACTTT. The encoded protein is CASSSGQGNYNSPLHF.

The chain couples TRBV5-5 to TRBJ1-5, with 8 bases identical to TRBD1. The germline CDR1 and CDR2 sequences are SGHKS and YYEKEE (reference sequence). The trim removed 2 bases at V and 5 bases at J, leaving 6 bases unmatched. This CDR3 is 15 amino acids long. CDR3 in amino acids: CASSFQGASYQPQHF. Here the CDR3 DNA reads TGTGCCAGCAGCTTCCAGGGGGCGAGTTATCAGCCCCAGCATTTT.

The J gene is TRBJ2-1, the V gene TRBV15, with a possible D match to TRBD1 (5 bases). The CDR3 is made up of 17 amino acids. V lost 4 bases and J 2 bases, leaving 18 bases between the germline ends. CDR1 LNHNV and CDR2 YYDKDF come from the germline V gene (reference sequence). The DNA for the CDR3 is TGTGCCACCAGCAAAGGGGTAGAGGCGGCACCCTACAATGAGCAGTTCTTC. It codes for CATSKGVEAAPYNEQFF.

The chain joins TRBV29-1 to TRBJ2-3; TRBD2 is a possible D gene (7 bases). The CDR3 length is 11 residues. Between the trimmed V and J ends, which lost 3 bases and 10 bases, there was a span of 11 bases. Germline CDR1 is SQVTM and CDR2 is ANQGSEA. The CDR3 loop is CSVERGRAQYF. The CDR3 nucleotides are TGCAGCGTTGAGAGGGGGAGGGCGCAGTATTTT.

The rearrangement links TRBV19 to TRBJ1-4; a possible D gene is TRBD1 (5 bases). Per the germline V gene, CDR1 is LNHDA and CDR2 is SQIVND (reference sequence). The CDR3 sequence is 15 residues long. V was shortened by 3 bases and J by 8 bases, with 16 bases between the two germline ends. CDR3 in amino acids: CASSIGAVRIEKLFF. Written as DNA, the CDR3 is TGTGCCAGTAGTATTGGGGCAGTCCGGATAGAAAAACTGTTTTTT.

This chain connects TRBV9 to TRBJ2-1, with TRBD1 matching over 8 bases. The length of the CDR3 is 17 residues. Germline trimming cut 4 bases from V and 6 bases from J; bases unmatched to any gene: 15. The germline gives CDR1 SGDLS, CDR2 YYNGEE. CDR3 bases: TGTGCCAGCAGCTTGAGGTTGGGGACAGGAATGGTCAATGAGCAGTTCTTC. Translated, it gives CASSLRLGTGMVNEQFF.

The V gene is TRBV14, the J gene TRBJ1-4; weak D call: TRBD1 (5 bases). The germline V gene encodes CDR1 SGHDN and CDR2 FVKESK. V lost 6 bases to trimming and J lost 8 bases, with 19 bases between them. The length of the CDR3 is 15 residues. CDR3 protein: CASSHKSGAGEKLFF. The CDR3 DNA sequence: TGTGCCAGCAGTCACAAGAGTGGGGCTGGGGAAAAACTGTTTTTT.

This clone came up once. The chain is built from TRBV18 and TRBJ1-4, with 8 bases aligning to TRBD1. CDR1 is KGHSH and CDR2 is LQKENI in the germline V gene. CDR3 length: 15 residues. V trimming: 4 bases; J trimming: 5 bases; junction bases outside the gene matches: 6. CDR3 sequence reads: CASSLDRGQNEKLFF. CDR3 DNA sequence: TGTGCCAGCTCACTAGACAGGGGCCAGAATGAAAAACTGTTTTTT.

This chain uses TRBV30 with TRBJ1-6; D might be TRBD1 (5 bases). Germline V CDR1 and CDR2: GTSNPN, SVGIG (reference sequence). The CDR3 extends over 14 amino acids. V lost 3 bases and J lost 11, with 17 bases in between. This CDR3 is CAWRIKGSRAPLHF. DNA of the CDR3: TGTGCCTGGAGGATCAAGGGGTCTCGTGCACCCCTCCACTTT.

The rearrangement uses TRBV10-1 and TRBJ2-7; 12 positions match TRBD2. Germline V lookup: CDR1 WNHNN, CDR2 SYGVQD (reference sequence). V shed 5 bases, J shed 6 bases, and the junction held 5 bases outside the gene matches. This CDR3 has 14 amino acids. The CDR3 region has the DNA TGCGCCAGCAGTCGACTAGCGGGAGTGGGCGAGCAGTACTTC. It encodes CASSRLAGVGEQYF.

The J gene is TRBJ2-5, the V gene TRBV4-1; TRBD1 aligns across 7 bases. The CDR3 is 17 residues long. Germline CDR1 is MGHRA and CDR2 is YSYEKL. The V gene end was trimmed by 2 bases and the J gene end by 0 bases; junction bases not matched to a gene: 9. The CDR3 DNA follows: TGCGCCAGCAGCCAACCTTACACAGGGGACCACCAAGAGACCCAGTACTTC. Translating it yields CASSQPYTGDHQETQYF.

The genes are TRBV30 and TRBJ1-2, with D possibly TRBD1 on 6 matching bases. V lost 0 bases, J lost 0 bases, and 14 bases lay in between. Looked up from germline, CDR1 is GTSNPN and CDR2 is SVGIG (reference sequence). The CDR3 totals 16 residues. The CDR3 DNA reads TGTGCCTGGAGTGTAAACAGGGTGCAAACTAACTATGGCTACACCTTC. Its protein is CAWSVNRVQTNYGYTF.

The genes are TRBV6-1 and TRBJ2-6; 7 bases fit TRBD2. This CDR3 comprises 20 residues. Unmatched junction bases numbered 15, after V lost 4 bases and J lost 0 bases. Per germline, CDR1 MNHNS and CDR2 SASEGT. The DNA of the CDR3 is TGTGCCAGCAGTGCCTTCGGGGAGGGTGAAATTTTCTCTGGGGCCAACGTCCTGACTTTC. This codes for CASSAFGEGEIFSGANVLTF.

The chain has TRBV14 and TRBJ2-7, with D tentatively TRBD2 (5 bases). Trimming pared 1 base from V and 3 bases from J, leaving 7 bases between. CDR3 length equals 13 residues. In germline, CDR1 is SGHDN, CDR2 FVKESK. CDR3 bases: TGTGCCAGCAGCCAAGGACTACTCTACGAGCAGTACTTC. Its translation: CASSQGLLYEQYF. Looking up the rest from reference TRBV14 and TRBJ2-7 gives the full variable domain: EAGVTQFPSHSVIEKGQTVTLRCDPISGHDNLYWYRRVMGKEIKFLLHFVKESKQDESGMPNNRFLAERTGGTYSTLKVQPAELEDSGVYFCASSQGLLYEQYFGPGTRLTVT.